This TCR beta chain comes out of a study of response to subunit inactivated influenza vaccine. Findings and limits, study-wide: The study's authors posited that every seasonal influenza vaccination enlists few new T cells.

V was pared by 9 bases and J by 2 bases, with 14 bases of the junction left unmatched. Germline CDR1 is SNHLY and CDR2 is FYNNEI. This CDR3 has 17 amino acids. Worth noting for this clonotype: As yet, its antigen is unknown.

TCRdb reprocessed the RT-PCR reads with MiXCR, giving one entry per CDR3 protein. Of approximately 500,000 distinct CDR3 sequences in the sample, approximately 12% were seen once. Sequenced material: PBMCs from blood, taken about 40 days after vaccination. The chain couples TRBV2 to TRBJ2-2, with TRBD2 matching over 8 bases. This clonotype was sampled from a middle-aged man who received an inactivated influenza vaccine. The CDR3 region has the DNA TGTGCCAGGAGTCAGAAGGGTAGCGGGGCCAACACCGGGGAGCTGTTTTTT. Its translation: CARSQKGSGANTGELFF.